One sample yielded the 6 T cell receptor beta chains listed below, sequenced in a study of shared clonotypes between healthy human individuals. Repertoires were generated with immunoSEQ multiplex PCR, while TCRdb's copy carries only in-frame clones and drops some. The repertoire holds 450,000 or so clones, with around 77% as singletons. The sequencing sample was made of PBMCs. The receptors were sampled from a woman aged 40 to 50 in good health. Some clones in this sample may be carry-over from other donors' samples.

J is TRBJ2-7 and V is TRBV10-3, with 11 bases matching TRBD2. The CDR3 consists of 15 residues. After removal of 10 bases from V and 3 bases from J, the junction contained 11 bases not matched to a gene. Germline V lookup: CDR1 ENHRY, CDR2 SYGVKD. CDR3 coding DNA: TGTGCCACCTTAGCGGGAGGGTCCTCAAACTACGAGCAGTACTTC. Translated, it gives CATLAGGSSNYEQYF.

The chain has TRBV5-5 and TRBJ1-1; D is undetermined. The CDR3 consists of 13 residues. Germline V gene sequence: CDR1 SGHKS, CDR2 YYEKEE (reference sequence). The V end lost 4 bases, the J end lost 1 base, and 8 bases lay between the germline ends. The CDR3 is CASSRTSNTEAFF. The CDR3 bases are TGTGCCAGCAGCCGTACCTCGAACACTGAAGCTTTCTTT.

This clone was detected a few times. The gene calls are TRBV7-2 and TRBJ2-1; D unclear. V dropped 8 bases and J dropped 5 bases, with 13 bases sitting between them. CDR1 and CDR2 from the germline V gene are SGHTA and FQGNSA. The CDR3 has 13 residues. The DNA of the CDR3 is TGTGCCAGCGGTCTAGACCTTAACAATGAGCAGTTCTTC. Amino acids: CASGLDLNNEQFF.

A remark on this clone: This may stem from a read error, because a much larger clone lies one nucleotide away. The V call is TRBV30, the J call TRBJ2-7; weak D call: TRBD1 (5 bases). V lost 4 bases and J 6 bases, leaving 10 bases between the germline ends. In germline, CDR1 is GTSNPN, CDR2 SVGIG (reference sequence). The CDR3 extends over 11 amino acids. The CDR3 nucleotides read TGTGCCTGGAACCAAGACAGCGAGCAGTACTTC. Translation: CAWNQDSEQYF.

V usage is TRBV27 and J usage is TRBJ2-7; 11 positions agree with TRBD2. J gave up 3 bases and V 0 bases, and 4 bases lay outside the gene matches. CDR3 size: 16 residues. CDR1 and CDR2 from the germline V gene are MNHEY and SMNVEV (reference sequence). CDR3 in DNA: TGTGCCAGCAGTTTATCTTCCGGGACTAGCGGCTACGAGCAGTACTTC. The encoded protein is CASSLSSGTSGYEQYF.

As for this clone: One end of the junction varies from germline; a read error may be responsible. V is TRBV6-5 and J is TRBJ1-5; 10 bases agree with TRBD1. Germline V gene lookup returns CDR1 MNHEY and CDR2 SVGAGI. This CDR3 is 14 amino acids long. Written as DNA, the CDR3 is TGTGCCTCGAAACCCGGACAGGGGGGACAGCCCCAGCACTTT. Protein sequence: CASKPGQGGQPQHF.